A single sample is the source of the 6 T cell receptor beta chains below, sequenced in a study of CD4 and CD8 cells across lung adenocarcinoma regions. From the PCR reads, TCRdb called clonotypes with MiXCR, one entry per CDR3 protein. This table has about 7,500 distinct CDR3 sequences, about half appearing once. What was sequenced was CD8+ T cells from the center of a lung tumor. These receptors were taken from a male donor with lung adenocarcinoma. The CD4 and CD8 labels of this study may be unreliable.

The chain is built from TRBV6-9 and TRBJ2-1, with 8 bases identical to TRBD1. Germline CDR1 reads MNHGY; CDR2 reads SVAAGI. V dropped 3 bases and J dropped 7; count of bases not matched to a gene: 11. The CDR3 totals 16 residues. CDR3 nucleotide sequence: TGTGCCAGCAGTTACCCAGGGGGCGGGTTACTTAATGAGCAGTTCTTC. Amino acids: CASSYPGGGLLNEQFF.

This clonotype turned up a few times. V is TRBV6-5 and J is TRBJ1-5; D unclear. The germline gives CDR1 MNHEY, CDR2 SVGAGI. The CDR3 totals 13 residues. The V end lost 3 bases, the J end lost 4 bases, and 7 bases lay between the germline ends. CDR3 in amino acids: CASSYNLNQPQHF. In DNA form, the CDR3 reads TGTGCCAGCAGTTATAATCTTAATCAGCCCCAGCATTTT.

This clonotype has a count of ten or more. V usage is TRBV7-2 and J usage is TRBJ2-7, with 8 bases identical to TRBD1. The ends lost 6 bases at V and 3 bases at J; junction bases unmatched: 7. Germline values: CDR1 SGHTA, CDR2 FQGNSA. The CDR3 is made up of 14 amino acids. In DNA form, the CDR3 reads TGTGCCAGCAGGTTGCGGGGACAGGTCTACGAGCAGTACTTC. It is translated as CASRLRGQVYEQYF.

The chain couples TRBV10-1 to TRBJ2-1; perhaps TRBD2 as D (5 bases). The CDR3 is 14 residues long. The germline V gene encodes CDR1 WNHNN and CDR2 SYGVQD (reference sequence). V was shortened by 2 bases and J by 7 bases, with 12 bases between the two germline ends. DNA of the CDR3: TGCGCCAGCAGTGAGGGACTGAGGTCGAATGAGCAGTTCTTC. Translating it yields CASSEGLRSNEQFF.

The rearrangement joins TRBV6-5 to TRBJ2-4, with 11 bases aligning to TRBD1. Germline CDR1 is MNHEY and CDR2 is SVGAGI. The J segment lost 2 bases and the V segment lost 2 bases, leaving 8 bases of the junction unmatched. CDR3 length: 18 amino acids. The CDR3 bases are TGTGCCAGCAGTTACGGGTCGGGACAGGGGGGAACCAAAAACATTCAGTACTTC. Its translation: CASSYGSGQGGTKNIQYF.

This clonotype was observed at least ten times. The rearrangement uses TRBV10-2 and TRBJ2-3; no clear D gene. V lost 2 bases and J 0 bases, leaving 9 bases between the germline ends. Germline V CDR1 and CDR2: WSHSY, SAAADI. The CDR3 extends over 15 amino acids. CDR3 sequence (DNA): TGCGCCAGCAGTGAGGACCGAGCTAGCACAGATACGCAGTATTTT. Protein: CASSEDRASTDTQYF.